The rows below give T cell receptor beta chains drawn from one sample of a study of blood T cell repertoires in COVID-19. TCRdb's table, derived via immunoSEQ multiplex PCR, lists solely in-frame clones and lacks some. The table has 200,000 to 250,000 clones, 70% to 90% seen once. Sequenced: PBMCs or T cells enriched from blood (not recorded which). Receptors were obtained from a man between 45 and 60 years old who had been exposed to COVID-19. Both conserved end residues are part of each CDR3. The D gene is left open where the match is weak. Only some rows state a clone size, as once, few, many or a class for expanded clones.

J,D,V,size,CDR3,DNA
TRBJ2-1,TRBD1,TRBV11-2,NA,CASRRRDRGLNEQFF,TGTGCCAGCAGGCGCCGGGACAGGGGGCTAAATGAGCAGTTCTTC
TRBJ1-5,TRBD1,TRBV2,NA,CASSVWGTGNQPQHF,TGTGCCAGCAGTGTATGGGGGACAGGCAATCAGCCCCAGCATTTT
TRBJ2-7,TRBD1,TRBV7-9,NA,CASSLVGTDPYEQYF,TGTGCCAGCAGCTTAGTTGGGACAGACCCCTACGAGCAGTACTTC
TRBJ1-1,NA,TRBV29-1,NA,CSVTTGPTEAFF,TGCAGCGTTACAACAGGGCCAACTGAAGCTTTCTTT
TRBJ2-1,NA,TRBV7-3,NA,CASSLIRSSYNEQFF,TGTGCCAGCAGCTTAATCCGGTCCTCCTACAATGAGCAGTTCTTC
TRBJ2-5,NA,TRBV10-3,NA,CAIRGVGETQYF,TGTGCCATAAGGGGCGTTGGGGAGACCCAGTACTTC
TRBJ2-5,TRBD1,TRBV19,NA,CASSRQDRGRRFETQYF,TGTGCCAGTAGTAGACAGGACAGGGGGCGACGTTTTGAGACCCAGTACTTC
TRBJ2-3,NA,TRBV18,NA,CASSPPGLAITDTQYF,TGTGCCAGCTCACCACCAGGCCTAGCCATCACAGATACGCAGTATTTT
TRBJ2-2,NA,TRBV5-1,NA,CASNMMATGELFF,TGCGCCAGCAACATGATGGCAACCGGGGAGCTGTTTTTT
TRBJ1-6,NA,TRBV5-1,NA,CASRPLAGPSSYNSPLHF,TGCGCCAGCCGACCCCTCGCAGGGCCTAGCTCCTATAATTCACCCCTCCACTTT
TRBJ2-7,NA,TRBV13,NA,CASSLRSPHEQYF,TGTGCCAGCAGCTTACGGTCTCCCCACGAGCAGTACTTC
TRBJ2-5,TRBD2,TRBV30,NA,CAWVTLGTTGPLAQYF,TGTGCCTGGGTGACACTGGGGACTACAGGTCCTTTAGCCCAGTACTTC
TRBJ2-1,TRBD1,TRBV19,NA,CASSSPTGKPYNEQFF,TGTGCCAGTAGTTCCCCGACAGGGAAGCCCTACAATGAGCAGTTCTTC
TRBJ1-4,NA,TRBV18,NA,CASSPLNSEGKLFF,TGTGCCAGCTCACCACTGAACAGTGAGGGAAAACTGTTTTTT
TRBJ1-4,TRBD1,TRBV9,NA,CASSAGDRGLEKLFF,TGTGCCAGCAGCGCTGGGGACAGGGGGCTTGAAAAACTGTTTTTT
TRBJ1-2,TRBD1,TRBV18,NA,CASSGGTGGGYGYTF,TGTGCCAGCTCAGGAGGGACAGGCGGAGGCTATGGCTACACCTTC
TRBJ1-5,NA,TRBV27,few,CASRPAAGFNQPQHF,TGTGCCAGCAGACCAGCCGCAGGGTTCAATCAGCCCCAGCATTTT
TRBJ2-7,TRBD1,TRBV27,NA,CASSLSPGTGSDEQYF,TGTGCCAGCAGTTTATCCCCCGGGACAGGGAGCGACGAGCAGTACTTC
TRBJ2-5,TRBD1,TRBV18,NA,CASSRTGVAEETQYF,TGTGCCAGCTCACGGACAGGGGTCGCGGAAGAGACCCAGTACTTC
TRBJ1-2,NA,TRBV30,NA,CAWSIAGGYGYTF,TGTGCCTGGAGTATAGCGGGAGGCTATGGCTACACCTTC
TRBJ1-4,NA,TRBV5-1,NA,CASSPGIQSTNEKLFF,TGCGCCAGCAGCCCGGGGATACAGTCAACTAATGAAAAACTGTTTTTT
TRBJ2-3,NA,TRBV20-1,NA,CSASSSADTQYF,TGCAGTGCTAGTTCGTCCGCAGATACGCAGTATTTT
TRBJ1-2,NA,TRBV19,few,CASSPYRLPATNNYGYTF,TGTGCCAGTAGTCCCTACAGGCTACCCGCTACGAATAACTATGGCTACACCTTC
TRBJ2-3,NA,TRBV6-4,NA,CASSVHWQPDTQYF,TGTGCCAGCAGTGTACATTGGCAACCAGATACGCAGTATTTT
TRBJ1-5,TRBD1,TRBV28,NA,CASWGQGEGNSNQPQHF,TGTGCCAGCTGGGGACAGGGGGAAGGGAATAGCAATCAGCCCCAGCATTTT
TRBJ1-1,TRBD1,TRBV9,NA,CASSPHPESLPGTGSFF,TGTGCCAGCAGCCCCCACCCCGAAAGCCTGCCCGGGACAGGGTCCTTCTTT
TRBJ2-1,TRBD2,TRBV9,NA,CASSPRSGGTSYNEQFF,TGTGCCAGCAGCCCCAGGAGCGGGGGGACTTCCTACAATGAGCAGTTCTTC
TRBJ2-2,NA,TRBV28,NA,CASTFLRTDGELFF,TGTGCCAGCACCTTCCTACGGACAGACGGGGAGCTGTTTTTT